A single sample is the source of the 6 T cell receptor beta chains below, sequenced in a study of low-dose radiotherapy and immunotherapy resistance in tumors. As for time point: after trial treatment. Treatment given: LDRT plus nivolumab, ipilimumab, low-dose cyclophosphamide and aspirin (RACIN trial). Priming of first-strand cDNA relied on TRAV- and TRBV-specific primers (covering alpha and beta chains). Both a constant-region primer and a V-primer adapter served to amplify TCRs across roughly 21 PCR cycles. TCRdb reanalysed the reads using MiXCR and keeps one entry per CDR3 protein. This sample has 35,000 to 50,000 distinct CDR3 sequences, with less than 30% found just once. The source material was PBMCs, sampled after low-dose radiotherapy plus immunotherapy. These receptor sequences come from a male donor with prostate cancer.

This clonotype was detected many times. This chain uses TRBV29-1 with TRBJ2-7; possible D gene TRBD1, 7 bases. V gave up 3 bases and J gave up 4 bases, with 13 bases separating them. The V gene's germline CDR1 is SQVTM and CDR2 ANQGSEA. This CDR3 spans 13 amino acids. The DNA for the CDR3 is TGCAGCGTTGAGGGCAGGGGGGCTTACGAGCAGTACTTC. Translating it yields CSVEGRGAYEQYF.

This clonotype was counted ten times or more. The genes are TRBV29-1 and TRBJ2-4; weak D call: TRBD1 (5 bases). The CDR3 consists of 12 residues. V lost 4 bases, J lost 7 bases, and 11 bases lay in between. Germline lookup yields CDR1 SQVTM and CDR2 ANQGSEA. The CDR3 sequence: CSVVDNSNIQYF. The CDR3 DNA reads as TGCAGCGTTGTGGACAATTCCAACATTCAGTACTTC.

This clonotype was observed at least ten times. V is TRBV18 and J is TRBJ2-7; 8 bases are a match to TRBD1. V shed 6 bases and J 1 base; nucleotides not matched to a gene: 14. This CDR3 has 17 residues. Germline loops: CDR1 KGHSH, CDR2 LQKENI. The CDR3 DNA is TGTGCCAGCTCGGGGGGACAGGACCTTTCCCTATCCTACGAGCAGTACTTC. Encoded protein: CASSGGQDLSLSYEQYF.

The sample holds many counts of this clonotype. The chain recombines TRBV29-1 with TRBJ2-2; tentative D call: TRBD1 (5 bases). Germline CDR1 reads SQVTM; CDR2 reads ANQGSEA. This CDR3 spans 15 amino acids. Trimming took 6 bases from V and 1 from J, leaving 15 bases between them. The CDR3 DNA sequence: TGCAGCGTCTACCCCTCGCAGGGGAACACCGGGGAGCTGTTTTTT. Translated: CSVYPSQGNTGELFF.

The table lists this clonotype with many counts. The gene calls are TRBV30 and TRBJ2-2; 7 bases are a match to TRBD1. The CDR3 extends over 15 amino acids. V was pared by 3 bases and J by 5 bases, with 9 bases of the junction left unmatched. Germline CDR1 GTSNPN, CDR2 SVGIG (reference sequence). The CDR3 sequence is CAWRQGVRPTGELFF. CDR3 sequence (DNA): TGTGCCTGGAGGCAGGGGGTACGTCCGACCGGGGAGCTGTTTTTT.

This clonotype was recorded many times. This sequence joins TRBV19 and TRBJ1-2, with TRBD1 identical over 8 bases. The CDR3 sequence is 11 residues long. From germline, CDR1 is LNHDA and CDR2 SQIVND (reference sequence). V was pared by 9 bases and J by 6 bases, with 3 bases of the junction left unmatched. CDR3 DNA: TGTGCCAGCCAGGGGGCCAATGGCTACACCTTC. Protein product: CASQGANGYTF.